The 27 T cell receptor beta chains presented below share a single source sample, sequenced in a study of graft-versus-host responses after intestinal transplantation (dated by TCRdb to about 2021). Taken with the paper, the label for time point translates to: cells obtained before transplantation from donor or recipient. No antigen is known for these receptors. Libraries were constructed by the immunoSEQ multiplex PCR assay. Sourced from immuneACCESS, this table was stored by TCRdb with only in-frame sequences that have V and J called. A share of the clones is absent; for the studies checked, an unresolved V gene accounts for under half, and the remainder has no known explanation. The sample profile shows about 88,000 clones; roughly 90% of them were found once. The ten largest account for around 0.1% of the sample. The material was unstimulated CD4+ T cells sorted from spleen or lymph node cells, obtained before intestinal transplant. These receptors all come from a human donor who received an intestinal transplant.

The rearrangement uses TRBV6-1 and TRBJ2-1; TRBD2 is a possible D gene (6 bases). Per the germline V gene, CDR1 is MNHNS and CDR2 is SASEGT. The V end was cut by 8 bases, the J end by 7 bases, with 9 bases between. The CDR3 length is 11 residues. The chain's CDR3 is CASRLVNEQFF. The CDR3 DNA reads as TGTGCCAGCCGACTAGTAAATGAGCAGTTCTTC.

The chain links TRBV9 to TRBJ2-7, with D perhaps matching TRBD1 (6 bases). The V and J ends lost 0 bases and 2 bases respectively, with 12 bases between them. The CDR3 length is 15 residues. CDR1 and CDR2 from the germline V gene are SGDLS and YYNGEE. The chain's CDR3 is CASSVGGHEAYEQYF. CDR3 sequence (DNA): TGTGCCAGCAGCGTAGGGGGACACGAGGCCTACGAGCAGTACTTC.

The genes are TRBV28 and TRBJ1-4; D perhaps matches TRBD1 (5 bases). This CDR3 contains 14 residues. Deletions cut 2 bases from V and 10 bases from J, with 14 bases between. Per the germline V gene, CDR1 is MDHEN and CDR2 is SYDVKM. CDR3 residues: CASSLNGGEGKLFF. CDR3 in DNA: TGTGCCAGCAGTTTAAACGGGGGTGAGGGAAAACTGTTTTTT.

As DNA, the CDR3 is TGTGCCAGCAGCTTGGACTGGCAAGAGACCCAGTACTTC. The encoded protein is CASSLDWQETQYF. The chain uses TRBV5-4 and TRBJ2-5, with D unresolved. This CDR3 contains 13 residues. V gave up 0 bases and J gave up 2 bases, with 5 bases separating them. Germline assignment: CDR1 SGHNT and CDR2 YYREEE (reference sequence).

The J gene is TRBJ2-3, the V gene TRBV5-4; 7 bases map to TRBD1. The CDR3 runs 14 residues. Germline loops: CDR1 SGHNT, CDR2 YYREEE (reference sequence). With 0 bases clipped from V and 5 bases from J, the junction kept 3 bases outside the gene matches. The CDR3, as DNA: TGTGCCAGCAGCTTGGGGACAGGAGGAGATACGCAGTATTTT. It codes for CASSLGTGGDTQYF.

The chain combines TRBV7-2 with TRBJ2-1; D unclear. Germline V lookup: CDR1 SGHTA, CDR2 FQGNSA. V shed 4 bases and J shed 0 bases, with 10 bases lying between them. The CDR3 is 15 residues long. Written as DNA, the CDR3 is TGTGCCAGCAGCTCTCTAACGAGCTCCTACAATGAGCAGTTCTTC. This encodes CASSSLTSSYNEQFF.

This clone has only a few counts. The chain carries TRBV5-8 and TRBJ1-2; 7 bases fit TRBD1. This CDR3 is built from 13 residues. Germline CDR1 SGHTS, CDR2 YDEGEE. Unmatched junction bases numbered 6, after V lost 2 bases and J lost 8 bases. The chain's CDR3 is CASSLDRVGGYTF. DNA for the CDR3: TGTGCCAGCAGCTTAGACAGGGTAGGCGGCTACACCTTC. Full variable domain (missing parts from reference TRBV5-8 and TRBJ1-2): EAGVTQSPTHLIKTRGQQATLRCSPISGHTSVYWYQQALGLGLQFLLWYDEGEERNRGNFPPRFSGRQFPNYSSELNVNALELEDSALYLCASSLDRVGGYTFGSGTRLTVV.

The chain employs TRBV5-5 and TRBJ2-7; maybe TRBD2 (6 bases). Per the germline V gene, CDR1 is SGHKS and CDR2 is YYEKEE (reference sequence). Trimming removed 4 bases from V and 2 bases from J, with 13 bases in between. The CDR3 totals 14 residues. This CDR3 is CASSPLRTTYEQYF. CDR3 DNA sequence: TGTGCCAGCAGCCCCCTTCGGACTACCTACGAGCAGTACTTC.

The chain carries TRBV2 and TRBJ2-7; 8 bases match TRBD1. Germline CDR1 SNHLY, CDR2 FYNNEI. This CDR3 region has 14 residues. V lost 4 bases and J lost 0; bases outside the gene matches: 2. This chain's CDR3 is CASSADRASYEQYF. In DNA form, the CDR3 reads TGTGCCAGCAGTGCGGACAGGGCCTCCTACGAGCAGTACTTC.

J is TRBJ1-1 and V is TRBV18; D is unresolved. V lost 2 bases, J lost 3 bases, and 7 bases lay in between. The CDR3 runs to 13 residues. Germline loops: CDR1 KGHSH, CDR2 LQKENI. As DNA, the CDR3 is TGTGCCAGCTCACCAGGGAGGGACACTGAAGCTTTCTTT. Its protein product is CASSPGRDTEAFF.

V and J are TRBV5-6 and TRBJ2-2, with 8 bases that match TRBD1. In germline, CDR1 is SGHDT, CDR2 YYEEEE. This CDR3 spans 15 amino acids. Germline trimming cut 1 base from V and 4 bases from J; bases unmatched to any gene: 3. CDR3 amino acids: CASSLWDRITGELFF. CDR3 DNA: TGTGCCAGCAGCTTGTGGGACAGGATCACCGGGGAGCTGTTTTTT.

The chain uses TRBV7-9 and TRBJ2-7; 8 bases line up with TRBD1. Unmatched junction bases numbered 2, after V lost 10 bases and J lost 3 bases. The CDR3 covers 11 residues. Germline CDR1 reads SEHNR; CDR2 reads FQNEAQ (reference sequence). The CDR3 nucleotides are TGTGCCACCACAGGGGGCTACGAGCAGTACTTC. Translated, it gives CATTGGYEQYF.

The CDR3: CASSQDLGTGHYGYTF. The CDR3 DNA reads TGCGCCAGCAGCCAAGATTTAGGGACAGGCCACTATGGCTACACCTTC. J is TRBJ1-2 and V is TRBV4-1; the match to TRBD1 covers 8 bases. The germline gives CDR1 MGHRA, CDR2 YSYEKL. CDR3 length: 16 amino acids. Trimming at V came to 0 bases and at J to 3 bases, leaving 6 bases not matched to a gene.

The CDR3 nucleotides read TGTGCCAGCAGCTTTGGGCAGACCTACGAGCAGTACTTC. This translates into CASSFGQTYEQYF. V and J are TRBV7-9 and TRBJ2-7, with D unclear. Germline V gives CDR1 SEHNR, CDR2 FQNEAQ (reference sequence). The CDR3 is made up of 13 amino acids. Between the trimmed V and J ends, which lost 3 bases and 2 bases, there was a span of 8 bases. Supplemented by reference TRBV7-9 and TRBJ2-7, the full variable domain reads DTGVSQNPRHKITKRGQNVTFRCDPISEHNRLYWYRQTLGQGPEFLTYFQNEAQLEKSRLLSDRFSAERPKGSFSTLEIQRTEQGDSAMYLCASSFGQTYEQYFGPGTRLTVT.

The chain joins TRBV5-4 to TRBJ2-7; possibly TRBD1 for D (6 bases). Germline V gene sequence: CDR1 SGHNT, CDR2 YYREEE (reference sequence). This CDR3 contains 13 residues. The germline V and J ends were trimmed by 4 bases and 2 bases, with 10 bases remaining between them. Here the CDR3 DNA reads TGTGCCAGCAGCCCCGGACAGCCCTACGAGCAGTACTTC. Translating gives CASSPGQPYEQYF. Full variable domain (rest looked up from reference TRBV5-4 and TRBJ2-7): ETGVTQSPTHLIKTRGQQVTLRCSSQSGHNTVSWYQQALGQGPQFIFQYYREEENGRGNFPPRFSGLQFPNYSSELNVNALELDDSALYLCASSPGQPYEQYFGPGTRLTVT.

The V gene is TRBV10-1, the J gene TRBJ1-1; possible D gene TRBD1, 6 bases. The CDR3 is 14 amino acids. Looked up from germline, CDR1 is WNHNN and CDR2 is SYGVQD (reference sequence). Trimming removed 5 bases from V and 2 bases from J, with 12 bases in between. CDR3 region: CASSRDTANTEAFF. The CDR3 nucleotides are TGCGCCAGCAGTAGGGACACAGCAAACACTGAAGCTTTCTTT.

The chain joins TRBV5-1 to TRBJ2-7; 11 bases are shared with TRBD2. This CDR3 has 15 residues. The germline V gene encodes CDR1 SGHRS and CDR2 YFSETQ. The V and J ends lost 2 bases and 1 base, in that order; junction bases with no gene match: 2. The CDR3 bases are TGCGCCAGCAGCTTAACTAGCGGGGGATCCTACGAGCAGTACTTC. It translates to CASSLTSGGSYEQYF. Drawing the rest from reference TRBV5-1 and TRBJ2-7, the complete variable domain is KAGVTQTPRYLIKTRGQQVTLSCSPISGHRSVSWYQQTPGQGLQFLFEYFSETQRNKGNFPGRFSGRQFSNSRSEMNVSTLELGDSALYLCASSLTSGGSYEQYFGPGTRLTVT.

This clone was found a few times. This sequence joins TRBV6-1 and TRBJ2-7; 7 positions match TRBD1. CDR3 length: 15 amino acids. Germline lookup yields CDR1 MNHNS and CDR2 SASEGT. V trimming: 10 bases; J trimming: 2 bases; junction bases outside the gene matches: 14. DNA for the CDR3: TGTGCCACCCTCCGCTCAGGGGGAACCCCCTACGAGCAGTACTTC. Translated: CATLRSGGTPYEQYF.

This chain connects TRBV9 to TRBJ2-3, with 8 positions matching TRBD2. V shed 3 bases, J shed 6 bases, and the junction held 6 bases outside the gene matches. The CDR3 length is 14 residues. Germline V CDR1 and CDR2: SGDLS, YYNGEE. DNA of the CDR3: TGTGCCAGCAGCGGGTCGGGGGGGCCCGATACGCAGTATTTT. As protein: CASSGSGGPDTQYF.

The chain recombines TRBV6-6 with TRBJ1-2, with TRBD1 as a possible D gene (6 bases). In germline, CDR1 is MNHNY, CDR2 SVGAGI (reference sequence). This CDR3 has 14 residues. Trimming removed 5 bases at V and 4 bases at J, with 14 bases between. The CDR3 protein is CASSLGGPGYGYTF. The CDR3 nucleotides are TGTGCCAGCAGTCTCGGGGGGCCTGGCTATGGCTACACCTTC.

The chain combines TRBV19 with TRBJ2-7, with 7 nucleotides matching TRBD1. CDR1 LNHDA and CDR2 SQIVND come from the germline V gene (reference sequence). V dropped 3 bases and J dropped 3; count of bases not matched to a gene: 5. CDR3 length equals 14 residues. This CDR3 is CASSIRGQYYEQYF. The CDR3, as DNA: TGTGCCAGTAGTATTCGGGGACAGTACTACGAGCAGTACTTC.

This chain uses TRBV6-1 with TRBJ1-5, with 7 bases fitting TRBD1. This CDR3 is built from 14 residues. CDR1 MNHNS and CDR2 SASEGT come from the germline V gene. J gave up 3 bases and V 7 bases, and 6 bases lay outside the gene matches. CDR3 nucleotides: TGTGCCAGCAACCTACAGGGGCTCAATCAGCCCCAGCATTTT. Translating gives CASNLQGLNQPQHF.

The chain couples TRBV2 to TRBJ2-2; 11 nucleotides match TRBD2. After removal of 7 bases from V and 7 bases from J, the junction contained 8 bases not matched to a gene. The CDR3 contains 15 residues. Germline V gene sequence: CDR1 SNHLY, CDR2 FYNNEI. The CDR3 sequence is CASTAELAGDGELFF. The CDR3 DNA follows: TGTGCCAGCACCGCCGAACTAGCGGGGGACGGGGAGCTGTTTTTT.

This clone was seen more than once but under ten times. The sample has other DNA sequences that encode this CDR3 too. The gene calls are TRBV5-1 and TRBJ1-2; D call uncertain. Trimming removed 0 bases from V and 6 bases from J, with 6 bases in between. Germline V gene lookup returns CDR1 SGHRS and CDR2 YFSETQ. The CDR3 contains 12 residues. The CDR3 nucleotides read TGCGCCAGCAGCTTGGATCGGGATGGCTACACCTTC. It yields the protein CASSLDRDGYTF.

The J gene is TRBJ1-6, the V gene TRBV19; D is possibly TRBD1 (5 bases). The germline V and J ends were trimmed by 3 bases and 3 bases, with 12 bases remaining between them. The CDR3 contains 16 residues. The V gene's germline CDR1 is LNHDA and CDR2 SQIVND (reference sequence). CDR3 in amino acids: CASSIVTGNYNSPLHF. CDR3 sequence (DNA): TGTGCCAGTAGTATCGTCACAGGAAACTATAATTCACCCCTCCACTTT.

The chain employs TRBV5-1 and TRBJ2-2; 8 bases line up with TRBD1. In germline, CDR1 is SGHRS, CDR2 YFSETQ. The CDR3 consists of 16 residues. Trimming took 4 bases from V and 1 from J; bases not matched to a gene: 6. CDR3 nucleotide sequence: TGCGCCAGCAGCCCTGGGACAGGATGGAACACCGGGGAGCTGTTTTTT. This codes for CASSPGTGWNTGELFF. Combining the CDR3 with reference TRBV5-1 and TRBJ2-2 gives the whole variable domain KAGVTQTPRYLIKTRGQQVTLSCSPISGHRSVSWYQQTPGQGLQFLFEYFSETQRNKGNFPGRFSGRQFSNSRSEMNVSTLELGDSALYLCASSPGTGWNTGELFFGEGSRLTVL.

The rearrangement links TRBV11-2 to TRBJ2-2, with 9 bases that match TRBD1. V was pared by 3 bases and J by 5 bases, with 7 bases of the junction left unmatched. CDR3 length: 16 residues. Germline lookup yields CDR1 SGHAT and CDR2 FQNNGV. As DNA, the CDR3 is TGTGCCAGCAGCTTTCAACAGGGGGCAAAGACCGGGGAGCTGTTTTTT. Its translation: CASSFQQGAKTGELFF.